Listed below are T cell receptor beta chains from one sample, sequenced in a study of blood T cells in healthy people across ages. TCRdb used MiXCR to reprocess the 5' RACE reads, holding one entry per CDR3 protein. Among about 900,000 distinct CDR3 sequences listed, around 46% were seen once. The sequencing input was blood. The receptors were gathered from a young man in good health. CDR3s include the opening cysteine and the closing phenylalanine or tryptophan. Fields, in order: D gene, J gene, clone size, V gene, CDR3 protein, CDR3 DNA. A D gene is named only where the DNA matches it firmly. Some rows mark clone size as missing; the rest say once, few, many or name a class of expanded clone.

NA TRBJ1-3 NA TRBV15 CATSRDRTPGNTIYF TGTGCCACCAGCAGAGATCGGACACCTGGAAACACCATATATTTT
NA TRBJ1-2 NA TRBV7-2 CASSLDNTPRGYTF TGTGCCAGCAGCTTAGACAACACCCCGAGGGGCTACACCTTC
NA TRBJ2-5 NA TRBV6-5 CASINQETQYF TGTGCCAGCATCAACCAAGAGACCCAGTACTTC
NA TRBJ1-6 NA TRBV5-1 CASTRSASRDSPLHF TGCGCCAGCACCCGATCGGCCTCACGGGATTCACCCCTCCACTTT
NA TRBJ2-1 many TRBV9 CASSAQPDFNEQFF TGTGCCAGCAGCGCGCAACCAGACTTCAATGAGCAGTTCTTC
NA TRBJ1-5 NA TRBV5-6 CASSRGRADRFSNQPQHF TGTGCCAGCAGCCGAGGGAGGGCAGACAGATTTAGCAATCAGCCCCAGCATTTT
NA TRBJ2-5 once TRBV9 CASSLTSRGETQYF TGTGCCAGCAGTCTCACTAGCCGGGGAGAGACCCAGTACTTC
NA TRBJ2-5 NA TRBV20-1 CSARDQTRWETQYF TGCAGTGCTAGAGATCAGACTCGGTGGGAGACCCAGTACTTC
NA TRBJ2-7 NA TRBV7-2 CASSLWTDSYEQYF TGTGCCAGCAGCCTATGGACAGACTCCTACGAGCAGTACTTC
TRBD1 TRBJ2-7 few TRBV3-1 CASSQGTGGHEQYF TGTGCCAGCAGCCAAGGGACAGGGGGCCACGAGCAGTACTTC
NA TRBJ2-3 many TRBV7-2 CASSTGGQGASDTQYF TGTGCCAGCAGCACGGGAGGGCAGGGGGCTTCAGATACGCAGTATTTT
TRBD1 TRBJ2-5 few TRBV7-9 CASSLGQNQETQYF TGTGCCAGCAGCTTGGGACAGAACCAAGAGACCCAGTACTTC
NA TRBJ2-5 few TRBV30 CAWSPRLGETQYF TGTGCCTGGAGCCCCCGGCTCGGGGAGACCCAGTACTTC
TRBD1 TRBJ1-1 NA TRBV4-3 CASSQDPGGSTEAFF TGCGCCAGCAGCCAAGATCCAGGGGGTTCCACTGAAGCTTTCTTT
NA TRBJ1-1 NA TRBV7-2 CASSLARDTTEAFF TGTGCCAGCAGCTTGGCCCGGGACACCACTGAAGCTTTCTTT
TRBD1 TRBJ2-7 NA TRBV6-1 CASRPARQDRSSYEQYF TGTGCCAGCAGACCGGCCCGTCAGGACAGGAGCTCCTACGAGCAGTACTTC
NA TRBJ2-2 NA TRBV5-1 CASSLDGGELFF TGCGCCAGCAGCTTAGACGGCGGGGAGCTGTTTTTT
TRBD2 TRBJ2-3 once TRBV20-1 CSTRLAGTDTQYF TGCAGTACTAGGCTAGCGGGCACAGATACGCAGTATTTT
NA TRBJ2-7 NA TRBV20-1 CSARGTDAYEQYF TGCAGTGCTAGAGGGACAGACGCCTACGAGCAGTACTTC
NA TRBJ1-5 once TRBV20-1 CSASPPGVINQSQHF TGCAGTGCTTCCCCTCCGGGGGTAATCAATCAGTCCCAGCATTTT
TRBD2 TRBJ2-7 NA TRBV28 CASSGGGIVSYEQYF TGTGCCAGCAGTGGGGGGGGAATCGTCTCCTACGAGCAGTACTTC
TRBD1 TRBJ2-7 NA TRBV20-1 CSARDRRTGATYEQYF TGCAGTGCTAGAGATCGGAGGACAGGGGCTACCTACGAGCAGTACTTC